The 20 T cell receptor beta chains in this list originate from one sample, sequenced in a study of shared clonotypes between healthy human individuals. Assay: immunoSEQ multiplex PCR; the TCRdb copy retains only in-frame clones and omits some. There are about 1,800,000 clones in the sample; about 95% occur only once, and 0.9% to 1.5% lies in the top ten. CD45RO-negative, CCR7-selected cells formed the naive CD8 fraction, which excluded terminally differentiated effector memory CD45RA+ cells. Sequenced material: naive CD8+ T cells sorted from blood. These receptors all stem from a man between 18 and 35 years old in good health.

This sequence joins TRBV9 and TRBJ2-7; D gene unclear. The V gene's germline CDR1 is SGDLS and CDR2 YYNGEE. Deletions cut 0 bases from V and 5 bases from J, with 6 bases between. The length of the CDR3 is 12 residues. DNA of the CDR3: TGTGCCAGCAGCGTAGGGTGGGACGAGCAGTACTTC. Translation gives CASSVGWDEQYF.

V is TRBV11-2 and J is TRBJ2-3, with D tentatively TRBD2 (6 bases). The CDR3 length is 16 residues. The germline V gene encodes CDR1 SGHAT and CDR2 FQNNGV. V lost 5 bases, J lost 4 bases, and 19 bases lay in between. The CDR3 protein is CASSILDFGSADTQYF. The CDR3 nucleotides are TGTGCCAGCAGCATCTTGGACTTCGGGAGCGCAGATACGCAGTATTTT.

The CDR3 region is CASSLDPVYEQYF. DNA for the CDR3: TGTGCCAGCAGCTTGGATCCAGTCTACGAGCAGTACTTC. This chain connects TRBV5-5 to TRBJ2-7, with D unresolved. V shed 0 bases and J shed 3 bases, with 7 bases lying between them. The CDR3 extends over 13 amino acids. Germline V lookup: CDR1 SGHKS, CDR2 YYEKEE (reference sequence).

The rearrangement uses TRBV19 and TRBJ2-7; D ambiguous. This CDR3 contains 14 residues. From germline, CDR1 is LNHDA and CDR2 SQIVND (reference sequence). V lost 3 bases and J lost 2, with 11 bases in between. CDR3 in amino acids: CASSISIGTYEQYF. The DNA for the CDR3 is TGTGCCAGTAGTATTTCCATCGGTACCTACGAGCAGTACTTC. The whole variable domain, filled in from reference TRBV19 and TRBJ2-7, reads DGGITQSPKYLFRKEGQNVTLSCEQNLNHDAMYWYRQDPGQGLRLIYYSQIVNDFQKGDIAEGYSVSREKKESFPLTVTSAQKNPTAFYLCASSISIGTYEQYFGPGTRLTVT.

The rearrangement joins TRBV27 to TRBJ1-1; the match to TRBD1 covers 8 bases. CDR1 and CDR2 (germline): MNHEY, SMNVEV (reference sequence). V was clipped by 5 bases and J by 3 bases; unmatched bases: 5. The CDR3 runs 14 residues. The CDR3: CASSPWTGHTEAFF. The CDR3 nucleotides are TGTGCCAGCAGTCCGTGGACAGGGCACACTGAAGCTTTCTTT.

The chain recombines TRBV19 with TRBJ2-5; unclear D gene. V lost 5 bases and J lost 5, with 12 bases in between. This CDR3 spans 13 amino acids. CDR1 and CDR2 from the germline V gene are LNHDA and SQIVND (reference sequence). The CDR3 sequence is CASSVDPQETQYF. DNA of the CDR3: TGTGCCAGTAGTGTGGACCCCCAGGAGACCCAGTACTTC.

This chain connects TRBV30 to TRBJ2-1, with no clear D. The CDR3 contains 11 residues. Trimming shortened V by 0 bases and J by 9 bases, and 6 bases separated the two germline ends. CDR1 is GTSNPN, CDR2 SVGIG, per germline (reference sequence). The CDR3, as DNA: TGTGCCTGGAGTGTAGGGCTTGAGCAGTTCTTC. It yields the protein CAWSVGLEQFF.

The rearrangement links TRBV9 to TRBJ2-7, with 8 positions matching TRBD1. J gave up 6 bases and V 3 bases, and 5 bases lay outside the gene matches. Germline V gene sequence: CDR1 SGDLS, CDR2 YYNGEE. The CDR3 sequence is 13 residues long. CDR3 sequence: CASSADRGGEQYF. In DNA form, the CDR3 reads TGTGCCAGCAGCGCAGACAGGGGAGGCGAGCAGTACTTC.

The V gene is TRBV7-9, the J gene TRBJ1-4; 7 bases are shared with TRBD1. The CDR3 is made up of 13 amino acids. CDR1 and CDR2 from the germline V gene are SEHNR and FQNEAQ (reference sequence). The junction had 5 bases not matched to a gene; V was cut back by 5 bases and J by 8 bases. This CDR3 reads CASSQTGNEKLFF. For the CDR3, the DNA is TGTGCCAGCAGCCAGACAGGGAACGAAAAACTGTTTTTT. Drawing the rest from reference TRBV7-9 and TRBJ1-4, the complete variable domain is DTGVSQNPRHKITKRGQNVTFRCDPISEHNRLYWYRQTLGQGPEFLTYFQNEAQLEKSRLLSDRFSAERPKGSFSTLEIQRTEQGDSAMYLCASSQTGNEKLFFGSGTQLSVL.

This chain uses TRBV19 with TRBJ2-2, with D tentatively TRBD2 (6 bases). This CDR3 has 13 residues. CDR1 LNHDA and CDR2 SQIVND come from the germline V gene (reference sequence). V lost 11 bases, J lost 4 bases, and 14 bases lay in between. The DNA for the CDR3 is TGTGCCTCCCGCGGGGCGGGCACCGGGGAGCTGTTTTTT. Protein sequence: CASRGAGTGELFF.

The genes are TRBV7-9 and TRBJ2-7; 10 bases agree with TRBD1. V was clipped by 4 bases and J by 4 bases; unmatched bases: 10. The CDR3 extends over 16 amino acids. Per germline, CDR1 SEHNR and CDR2 FQNEAQ (reference sequence). CDR3 in amino acids: CASSWETGTGDYEQYF. The CDR3 nucleotides read TGTGCCAGCAGCTGGGAGACCGGGACAGGGGATTACGAGCAGTACTTC.

The J gene is TRBJ2-7, the V gene TRBV19, with 8 bases identical to TRBD2. CDR3 length equals 14 residues. The trim removed 5 bases at V and 4 bases at J, leaving 7 bases unmatched. Germline V gene data show CDR1 as LNHDA and CDR2 as SQIVND (reference sequence). CDR3 DNA sequence: TGTGCCAGTAGTCTAGTAGCGGGACTATACGAGCAGTACTTC. It translates to CASSLVAGLYEQYF.

V and J are TRBV27 and TRBJ2-3, with D hard to call. V lost 0 bases and J 4 bases, leaving 8 bases between the germline ends. Germline V CDR1 and CDR2: MNHEY, SMNVEV (reference sequence). The CDR3 has 14 amino acids. The CDR3 region is CASSLSPRPDTQYF. Written as DNA, the CDR3 is TGTGCCAGCAGTTTATCGCCGAGGCCAGATACGCAGTATTTT.

About this clone: The identical CDR3 is also encoded by other nucleotide sequences in the sample. This chain links TRBV6-5 with TRBJ2-7, with D possibly TRBD1 on 5 matching bases. This CDR3 region has 13 residues. Trimming removed 0 bases from V and 3 bases from J, with 6 bases in between. Germline assignment: CDR1 MNHEY and CDR2 SVGAGI. The CDR3, as DNA: TGTGCCAGCAGTTACTCTCAGGGCTACGAGCAGTACTTC. Translated: CASSYSQGYEQYF.

V usage is TRBV2 and J usage is TRBJ1-2, with 7 bases aligning to TRBD1. V lost 5 bases to trimming and J lost 0 bases; unmatched junction nucleotides: 3. The CDR3 totals 14 residues. Germline V lookup: CDR1 SNHLY, CDR2 FYNNEI. CDR3 DNA: TGTGCCAGCAGTCTGGGACAGCCTAACTATGGCTACACCTTC. This gives the protein CASSLGQPNYGYTF.

As regards this clone: Other DNA sequences in this sample translate to the same CDR3. J is TRBJ1-1 and V is TRBV7-9; TRBD1 is a possible D gene (5 bases). Germline CDR1 and CDR2: SEHNR and FQNEAQ (reference sequence). CDR3 length: 13 residues. Trimming cost V 3 bases and J 4 bases, with 9 bases left between them. DNA of the CDR3: TGTGCCAGCAGCTTGGATGGGGGCACTGAAGCTTTCTTT. Its protein product is CASSLDGGTEAFF.

The chain recombines TRBV13 with TRBJ2-7, with D maybe TRBD1 (5 bases). The length of the CDR3 is 15 residues. Trimming left V 3 bases short and J 2 bases short, with 14 bases between. Germline CDR1 and CDR2: PRHDT and FYEKMQ (reference sequence). The CDR3 sequence is CASSLSLGETYEQYF. The DNA for the CDR3 is TGTGCCAGCAGCTTGAGCCTAGGGGAAACCTACGAGCAGTACTTC. The full variable domain, in which reference TRBV13 and TRBJ2-7 provide the parts outside the CDR3, is AAGVIQSPRHLIKEKRETATLKCYPIPRHDTVYWYQQGPGQDPQFLISFYEKMQSDKGSIPDRFSAQQFSDYHSELNMSSLELGDSALYFCASSLSLGETYEQYFGPGTRLTVT.

The V and J genes are TRBV10-2 and TRBJ1-2; 7 bases fit TRBD1. From germline, CDR1 is WSHSY and CDR2 SAAADI. V trimming: 8 bases; J trimming: 8 bases; junction bases outside the gene matches: 11. The CDR3 runs to 13 residues. The CDR3 nucleotides are TGCGCCAGCTACGGCCCAGGGGGTATCGGCTACACCTTC. It translates to CASYGPGGIGYTF.

A remark on this clone: In the same sample, other DNA sequences code for this CDR3. V is TRBV5-6 and J is TRBJ1-1, with D hard to call. In germline, CDR1 is SGHDT, CDR2 YYEEEE. V was shortened by 4 bases and J by 2 bases, with 9 bases between the two germline ends. CDR3 size: 13 residues. The CDR3 spells CASSPAPNTEAFF. The CDR3 DNA is TGTGCCAGCAGCCCCGCCCCCAACACTGAAGCTTTCTTT.

The V and J genes are TRBV7-9 and TRBJ2-3; unclear D gene. Germline CDR1 and CDR2: SEHNR and FQNEAQ (reference sequence). The CDR3 has 16 residues. Trimming cost V 5 bases and J 0 bases, with 15 bases left between them. The CDR3 region has the DNA TGTGCCAGCAGCCCCGCAGGCAGCTTGAGCACAGATACGCAGTATTTT. Amino acid sequence: CASSPAGSLSTDTQYF.